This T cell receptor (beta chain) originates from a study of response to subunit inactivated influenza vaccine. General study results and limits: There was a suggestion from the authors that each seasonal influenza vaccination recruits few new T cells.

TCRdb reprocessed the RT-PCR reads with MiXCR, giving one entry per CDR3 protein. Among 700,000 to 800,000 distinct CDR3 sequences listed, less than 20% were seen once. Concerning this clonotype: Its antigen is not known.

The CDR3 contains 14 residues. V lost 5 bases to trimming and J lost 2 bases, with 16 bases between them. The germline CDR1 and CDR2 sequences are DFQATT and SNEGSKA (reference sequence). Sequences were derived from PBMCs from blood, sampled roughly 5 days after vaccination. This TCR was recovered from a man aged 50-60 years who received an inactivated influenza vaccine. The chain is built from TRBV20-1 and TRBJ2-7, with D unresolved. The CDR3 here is CSAAPGRSPYEQYF. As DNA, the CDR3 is TGCAGTGCTGCCCCCGGGCGGTCCCCCTACGAGCAGTACTTC.